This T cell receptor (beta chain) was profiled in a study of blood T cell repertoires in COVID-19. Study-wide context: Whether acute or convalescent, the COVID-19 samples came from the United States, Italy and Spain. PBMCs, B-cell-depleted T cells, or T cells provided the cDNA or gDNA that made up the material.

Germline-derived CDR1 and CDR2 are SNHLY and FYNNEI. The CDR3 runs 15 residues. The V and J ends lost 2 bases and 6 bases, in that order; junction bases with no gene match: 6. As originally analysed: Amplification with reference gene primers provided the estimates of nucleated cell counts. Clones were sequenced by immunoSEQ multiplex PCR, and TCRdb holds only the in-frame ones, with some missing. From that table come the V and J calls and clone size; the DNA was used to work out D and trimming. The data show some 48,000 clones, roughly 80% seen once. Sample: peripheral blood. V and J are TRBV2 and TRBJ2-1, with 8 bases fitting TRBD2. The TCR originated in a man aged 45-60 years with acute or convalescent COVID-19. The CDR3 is CASSEYSGSINEQFF. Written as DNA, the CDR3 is TGTGCCAGCAGTGAATACAGCGGGAGTATCAATGAGCAGTTCTTC. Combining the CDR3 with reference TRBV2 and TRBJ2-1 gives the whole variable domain EPEVTQTPSHQVTQMGQEVILRCVPISNHLYFYWYRQILGQKVEFLVSFYNNEISEKSEIFDDQFSVERPDGSNFTLKIRSTKLEDSAMYFCASSEYSGSINEQFFGPGTRLTVL.